This T cell receptor (beta chain) was identified during a study of neurological immune-mediated disorders. Study findings and constraints: One related-CDR3 cluster, found by phylogenetic grouping, held repertoires of 18 of 34 multiple sclerosis patients and is a possible signature.

The sample holds a few counts of this clonotype. Its antigen is as yet unknown. A read error may account for a junction end that differs from germline. Over 160 million TCR-beta sequences, together covering 15-18 subjects, were produced by every individual sequencing run that was carried out. TCRdb re-called the 5' RACE reads with MiXCR, one entry per CDR3 protein. The sample lists over 60,000 distinct CDR3 sequences; under 5% were seen once. The germline CDR1 and CDR2 sequences are SQVTM and ANQGSEA. The CDR3 extends over 13 amino acids. This TCR derives from a woman aged 50 to 65 with multiple sclerosis. The V gene is TRBV29-1, the J gene TRBJ2-6, with D perhaps matching TRBD1 (5 bases). The material sequenced was PBMCs. CDR3 sequence reads: CSTQLAGAKVLTF. In DNA, the CDR3 is TGCAGCACTCAGCTGGCTGGGGCCAAAGTCCTGACTTTC.